Below are 24 T cell receptor beta chains sequenced from a single sample in a study of vaccination and CD4 T cells after COVID-19 (dated by TCRdb to between 2022 and 2023). The protocol used for the library was PCR. The instrument was an Illumina iSeq 100. At the Johns Hopkins FTIC core, DNA from the cultured CD4+ T cells underwent TCR sequencing with the Oncomine TCR Beta short-read assay. TCRdb ran its own pipeline on the public reads, namely fastp trimming at Q25 and MiXCR clone calling, and kept in-frame beta chains. Each entry is one CDR3 protein sequence, shown with its most common DNA and genes. The sample table records 10,000 to 15,000 distinct CDR3 sequences; more than 30% of these occur just once. The biggest ten clones account for around 24% of the sample. Antigens for these TCRs are unknown. What this sample's treatment or condition label stands for: approximately 9-day PBMC culture with coronavirus spike peptide pools or control peptides (ViraFEST assay).

The specimen was cultured CD4+ T cells from blood. All receptors derive from a human donor with COVID-19.

This clonotype was detected a few times. J is TRBJ2-5 and V is TRBV7-8; 8 bases line up with TRBD1. Trimming at V came to 5 bases and at J to 1 base, leaving 9 bases not matched to a gene. Per germline, CDR1 SGHVS and CDR2 FQNEAQ. The CDR3 spans 16 residues. CDR3: CASSNTGGGLQETQYF. The CDR3 DNA is TGTGCCAGCAGCAACACAGGGGGTGGCCTCCAAGAGACCCAGTACTTC.

This clonotype was detected only a few times. This chain connects TRBV24-1 to TRBJ2-1, with a weak D call TRBD1 (5 bases). With 3 bases removed from V and 5 bases from J, the gap between germline ends came to 7 bases. The CDR3 totals 13 residues. Germline values: CDR1 KGHDR, CDR2 SFDVKD. As DNA, the CDR3 is TGTGCCACCAGTGATGGCAGGGACAATGAGCAGTTCTTC. As protein: CATSDGRDNEQFF.

This clonotype has more than one count but fewer than ten. The chain links TRBV6-2 or TRBV6-3 to TRBJ2-5; D gene unclear. The V end lost 4 bases, the J end lost 5 bases, and 17 bases lay between the germline ends. The germline V gene has CDR1 MNHEY and CDR2 SVGEGT. The CDR3 consists of 15 residues. CDR3 sequence (DNA): TGTGCCAGCAGTTCGACCAGGCAAACTCGGGAGACCCAGTACTTC. It encodes CASSSTRQTRETQYF.

By its share, this clonotype is hyperexpanded. This rearrangement joins TRBV2 to TRBJ2-2; TRBD2 matches 8 bases. The V segment lost 5 bases and the J segment 5 bases; nucleotides outside the gene matches: 7. The CDR3 runs 15 residues. Germline V lookup: CDR1 SNHLY, CDR2 FYNNEI. The CDR3 DNA reads TGTGCCAGCAGTCCCCGGGGGGGAAGGACCGGGGAGCTGTTTTTT. It is translated as CASSPRGGRTGELFF.

In regard to this clonotype: At one boundary the junction diverges from the germline segment, which might be a read error. This chain joins TRBV7-7 and TRBJ2-5, with TRBD2 matching over 11 bases. The germline V gene encodes CDR1 SSHAT and CDR2 FNYEAQ (reference sequence). The CDR3 is made up of 16 amino acids. The chain's CDR3 is CASSPRGGLAEETQYF. In DNA form, the CDR3 reads TGTGCTAGCAGTCCCCGAGGGGGACTAGCGGAAGAGACCCAGTACTTC.

This clonotype was counted a few times. The rearrangement links TRBV6-1 to TRBJ1-5; no definite D call. The CDR3 length is 14 residues. Trimming pared 6 bases from V and 0 bases from J, leaving 9 bases between. Germline CDR1 is MNHNS and CDR2 is SASEGT. CDR3 amino acids: CASSSRNSNQPQHF. In DNA form, the CDR3 reads TGTGCCAGCAGCTCCAGAAATAGCAATCAGCCCCAGCATTTT.

This clonotype has only a few counts. The rearrangement uses TRBV12-3 or TRBV12-4 and TRBJ1-5, with D tentatively TRBD1 (5 bases). The V gene lost 4 bases and the J gene lost 10 bases, with 17 bases spanning the gap. The CDR3 is made up of 14 amino acids. The CDR3 protein is CASSSSPRGSPQHF. CDR3 sequence (DNA): TGTGCCAGCAGTTCATCACCCCGGGGGAGTCCCCAGCATTTT.

This clonotype came up once. The junction shows a germline mismatch at one end, possibly a read error. V usage is TRBV2 and J usage is TRBJ1-1; no clear D. This CDR3 has 13 residues. Per the germline V gene, CDR1 is SNHLY and CDR2 is FYNNEI. CDR3 bases: TGTCCCAGCAGTGAGGAGGTGAACACTGAAGCTTTCTTT. The encoded protein is CPSSEEVNTEAFF.

The CDR3 protein is CASSLKGQGPYEQYF. CDR3 DNA: TGTGCCAGCAGCCTCAAAGGACAGGGCCCCTACGAGCAGTACTTC. The V call is TRBV12-3 or TRBV12-4, the J call TRBJ2-7, with 8 bases that match TRBD1. J was trimmed by 2 bases and V by 6 bases; bases with no gene match: 9. The CDR3 is made up of 15 amino acids.

The chain uses TRBV4-2 and TRBJ2-7, with D tentatively TRBD1 (5 bases). CDR1 is LGHNA, CDR2 YNFKEQ, per germline. V was pared by 0 bases and J by 6 bases, with 6 bases between. There are 12 residues in the CDR3. The CDR3 bases are TGTGCCAGCAGCCAAGAAGGGGCCGAGCAGTACTTC. Translating it yields CASSQEGAEQYF.

This clonotype has a handful of counts. The CDR3 coding sequence is TGTGCCAGCAGCTTTACGGCGGGGGGGTACCAAGAGACCCAGTACTTC. This codes for CASSFTAGGYQETQYF. J is TRBJ2-5 and V is TRBV7-9; 9 nucleotides agree with TRBD2. Germline loops: CDR1 SEHNR, CDR2 FQNEAQ (reference sequence). The V gene end was trimmed by 3 bases and the J gene end by 0 bases; junction bases not matched to a gene: 5. The CDR3 is made up of 16 amino acids.

J is TRBJ2-3 and V is TRBV6-1; 10 positions match TRBD2. The germline CDR1 and CDR2 sequences are MNHNS and SASEGT. Unmatched junction bases numbered 11, after V lost 8 bases and J lost 6 bases. The CDR3 length is 15 residues. As DNA, the CDR3 is TGTGCCAGCGGACCTGGGACTAGCGCCGGGGATACGCAGTATTTT. Its translation is CASGPGTSAGDTQYF.

A word on this clonotype: The junction shows a germline mismatch at one end, possibly a read error. The chain links TRBV30 to TRBJ2-4; D might be TRBD1 or TRBD2, each matching 5 bases. The CDR3 loop spans 14 amino acids. CDR1 GTSNPN and CDR2 SVGIG come from the germline V gene (reference sequence). As DNA, the CDR3 is TGTGCCCGGAGTCCTGACAGCTCGGGGTACATTCAGTACTTC. Translation: CARSPDSSGYIQYF.

A few counts support this clonotype. This chain joins TRBV27 and TRBJ1-1, with 7 nucleotides matching TRBD1. The CDR3 is 15 amino acids. From germline, CDR1 is MNHEY and CDR2 SMNVEV (reference sequence). V shed 2 bases, J shed 1 base, and the junction held 4 bases outside the gene matches. The DNA for the CDR3 is TGTGCCAGCAGTTTAATGGGACAGACGAACACTGAAGCTTTCTTT. It translates to CASSLMGQTNTEAFF.

This clonotype has just a few counts. This CDR3 is CASSLAGDYGYTF. CDR3 bases: TGTGCCAGCAGCTTAGCTGGGGACTATGGCTACACCTTC. The rearrangement links TRBV11-3 to TRBJ1-2; unclear D gene. With 1 base removed from V and 3 bases from J, the gap between germline ends came to 6 bases. The CDR3 contains 13 residues. The germline gives CDR1 SGHNT, CDR2 YENEEA.

The chain uses TRBV6-4 and TRBJ2-5; D unresolved. The CDR3 loop spans 16 amino acids. Germline V gene data show CDR1 as MRHNA and CDR2 as SNTAGT. The V gene lost 2 bases and the J gene lost 2 bases, with 15 bases spanning the gap. The CDR3 coding sequence is TGTGCCAGCAGTGACAGGGCCGGTTCGGTTCAAGAGACCCAGTACTTC. This codes for CASSDRAGSVQETQYF.

The rearrangement joins TRBV7-2 to TRBJ2-2; D may be TRBD1 (6 bases). The length of the CDR3 is 15 residues. V was clipped by 1 base and J by 2 bases, with 8 bases between them. The V gene's germline CDR1 is SGHTA and CDR2 FQGNSA. CDR3 nucleotides: TGTGCCAGCAGCTTAGAGGGACAAAACACCGGGGAGCTGTTTTTT. Protein product: CASSLEGQNTGELFF.

The table lists this clonotype with a few counts. This chain connects TRBV24-1 to TRBJ2-2; no clear D gene. Per the germline V gene, CDR1 is KGHDR and CDR2 is SFDVKD. This CDR3 comprises 14 residues. Trimming removed 6 bases from V and 0 bases from J, with 7 bases in between. CDR3 nucleotides: TGTGCCACCAGTCTGGGATCGAACACCGGGGAGCTGTTTTTT. Protein sequence: CATSLGSNTGELFF.

This chain connects TRBV7-2 to TRBJ2-5; D tentatively reads TRBD1 or TRBD2 (5 bases each). From germline, CDR1 is SGHTA and CDR2 FQGNSA. The V end was cut by 5 bases, the J end by 3 bases, with 16 bases between. The CDR3 length is 15 residues. CDR3 coding DNA: TGTGCCAGCAGCATAACGGGGCGGCGGGAAGAGACCCAGTACTTC. It translates to CASSITGRREETQYF.

The V call is TRBV18, the J call TRBJ1-2, with 7 bases matching TRBD1. The ends lost 5 bases at V and 7 bases at J; junction bases unmatched: 13. The CDR3 sequence is 15 residues long. Germline loops: CDR1 KGHSH, CDR2 LQKENI. CDR3 sequence: CASSTEPTGLGGYTF. The CDR3, as DNA: TGTGCCAGCTCAACCGAACCGACAGGGTTGGGTGGCTACACCTTC.

The chain joins TRBV11-3 to TRBJ1-6, with 7 bases aligning to TRBD1. CDR3 size: 15 residues. V lost 2 bases and J lost 7; bases outside the gene matches: 5. The V gene's germline CDR1 is SGHNT and CDR2 YENEEA. The CDR3 nucleotides are TGTGCCAGCAGCTTAACAGGGGCATCGAATTCACCCCTCCACTTT. Residues: CASSLTGASNSPLHF.

The genes are TRBV19 and TRBJ2-1, with D tentatively TRBD2 (7 bases). The CDR3 extends over 15 amino acids. Germline CDR1 is LNHDA and CDR2 is SQIVND (reference sequence). The V gene lost 4 bases and the J gene lost 8 bases, with 18 bases spanning the gap. This chain's CDR3 is CASSRGGLESYEQFF. The CDR3 coding sequence is TGTGCCAGTAGTAGGGGGGGCTTAGAGAGTTATGAGCAGTTCTTC.

This clonotype has more than one count but fewer than ten. The chain has TRBV7-2 and TRBJ1-1; no definite D call. Per germline, CDR1 SGHTA and CDR2 FQGNSA. V dropped 1 base and J dropped 4 bases, with 10 bases sitting between them. CDR3 length: 14 residues. DNA for the CDR3: TGTGCCAGCAGCTTAGTTGGGTTTCGCACTGAAGCTTTCTTT. Residues: CASSLVGFRTEAFF.

This clonotype has only a few counts. This chain links TRBV27 with TRBJ2-5; 7 bases are shared with TRBD2. V gave up 3 bases and J gave up 4 bases; unmatched junction bases: 8. Per germline, CDR1 MNHEY and CDR2 SMNVEV (reference sequence). There are 15 residues in the CDR3. The CDR3 protein is CASSLSGVGVETQYF. DNA for the CDR3: TGTGCCAGCAGTTTGAGCGGGGTTGGCGTAGAGACCCAGTACTTC.